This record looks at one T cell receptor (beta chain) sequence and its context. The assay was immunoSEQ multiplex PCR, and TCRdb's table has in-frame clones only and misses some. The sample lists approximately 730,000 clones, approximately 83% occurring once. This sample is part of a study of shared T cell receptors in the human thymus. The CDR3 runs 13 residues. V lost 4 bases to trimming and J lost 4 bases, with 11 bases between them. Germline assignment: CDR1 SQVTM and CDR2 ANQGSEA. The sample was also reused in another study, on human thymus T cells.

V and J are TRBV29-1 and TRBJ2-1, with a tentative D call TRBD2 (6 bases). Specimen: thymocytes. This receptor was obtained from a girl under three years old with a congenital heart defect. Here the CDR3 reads CSVGGVEYNEQFF. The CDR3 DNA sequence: TGCAGCGTTGGGGGGGTAGAATACAATGAGCAGTTCTTC.